A selection of T cell receptor beta chains follows, all from one sample in a study of cytotoxic CD8 clonotypes in ibrutinib-treated CLL. Using immunoSEQ multiplex PCR, the repertoire was profiled, and TCRdb retains in-frame clones only, with some absent. The sample holds some 140,000 clones; roughly 90% are singletons and the top ten take 9.5% to 14%. This specimen consisted of PBMCs, obtained after 12 months of ibrutinib treatment. Receptor source: a human donor with chronic lymphocytic leukemia. The CDR3 runs from the conserved cysteine through the conserved F or W. The D gene is left open where the match is weak. For some rows the clone size is stated as once, few or many, or as a class when expanded; others skip it.

clone size	D gene	J gene	V gene	CDR3 DNA	CDR3 protein
NA	NA	TRBJ1-2	TRBV7-2	TGTGCCAGCAGCTTCTCTTTCCAGCAGGGTGGCTACACCTTC	CASSFSFQQGGYTF
NA	NA	TRBJ2-1	TRBV6-6	TGTGCCAGCAGTTACCCTTCCAATGAGCAGTTCTTC	CASSYPSNEQFF
NA	NA	TRBJ1-5	TRBV7-8	TGTGCCAGCAGCTTAGTAGGGGGGGGCACGGGCAATCAGCCCCAGCATTTT	CASSLVGGGTGNQPQHF
NA	TRBD2	TRBJ2-5	TRBV19	TGTGCCAGTACCACCGGGACTAGCGAGCAAGAGACCCAGTACTTC	CASTTGTSEQETQYF
NA	NA	TRBJ2-2	TRBV29-1	TGCAGCGTTGGGCGGTTATCAGGAGGGGAGCTGTTTTTT	CSVGRLSGGELFF
NA	NA	TRBJ1-1	TRBV7-9	TGTGCCAGCAGCTTAGAAGATGACACTGAAGCTTTCTTT	CASSLEDDTEAFF
many	NA	TRBJ1-5	TRBV19	TGTGCCACGAAACCTCTTCTGGGTGGGAATCAGCCCCAGCATTTT	CATKPLLGGNQPQHF
once	TRBD1	TRBJ2-7	TRBV6-6	TGTGCCAGCAGTACCTCCGGGACAGGGGTGTCCGAGCAGTACTTC	CASSTSGTGVSEQYF
NA	NA	TRBJ1-4	TRBV5-1	TGCGCCAGCAGCCAGGGACCACGTGATACTGTCGAAAAACTGTTTTTT	CASSQGPRDTVEKLFF
NA	NA	TRBJ1-2	TRBV4-1	TGCGCCAGCAGCCTGAGGGAGCACTATGGCTACACCTTC	CASSLREHYGYTF
NA	NA	TRBJ2-1	TRBV9	TGTGCCAGCAGCCCAAGGGTGGGCGCGTACAATGAGCAGTTCTTC	CASSPRVGAYNEQFF
once	NA	TRBJ2-1	TRBV21-1	TGTGCCAGCAGCAAAATTGGCCAACTAGGGACTAGTAGGAATGAGCAGTTCTTC	CASSKIGQLGTSRNEQFF
NA	NA	TRBJ2-7	TRBV9	TGTGCCAGCAGCCCCCACCGAACTGGGGGAACGAGCGAGCAGTACTTC	CASSPHRTGGTSEQYF
NA	TRBD1	TRBJ2-7	TRBV29-1	TGCAGCGTAGGGACAGACTACGAGCAGTACTTC	CSVGTDYEQYF
NA	NA	TRBJ1-1	TRBV15	TGTGCCACCAGCAGAGATCCAGGGGTGAGGACTGAAGCTTTCTTT	CATSRDPGVRTEAFF
NA	TRBD2	TRBJ2-1	TRBV2	TGTGCCAGCAGTCGACTAGCGGGAGCCCCCAATGAGCAGTTCTTC	CASSRLAGAPNEQFF
NA	NA	TRBJ1-4	TRBV11-2	TGTGCCAGCGCGGGGAACGGAAAACTGTTTTTT	CASAGNGKLFF
few	NA	TRBJ2-7	TRBV14	TGTGCCAGCAGCCAAGGGCTTGGGCAGTTGTACGAGCAGTACTTC	CASSQGLGQLYEQYF
NA	NA	TRBJ2-5	TRBV19	TGTGCCAGTAGTATAGAGTCGGAGGGAGAGACCCAGTACTTC	CASSIESEGETQYF
NA	NA	TRBJ2-7	TRBV21-1	TGTGCCAGCAGCAAAGTCCACGAGCAGTACTTC	CASSKVHEQYF
NA	TRBD1	TRBJ2-7	TRBV27	TGTGCCAGCAGTTTACCCGGAACAGGGGGACAGGGGGGGTTGGGGCAGTACTTC	CASSLPGTGGQGGLGQYF
NA	NA	TRBJ2-7	TRBV6-5	TGTGCCAGCAGCGCGACCAGGGTGAAGCAGTACTTC	CASSATRVKQYF
NA	NA	TRBJ1-1	TRBV6-5	TGTGCCAGCTCTCCTGGACCCACTGAAGCTTTCTTT	CASSPGPTEAFF
NA	NA	TRBJ1-5	TRBV2	TGTGCCAGCAGTGAAACCGGGACATTAGGTCAGCCCCAGCATTTT	CASSETGTLGQPQHF
NA	TRBD1	TRBJ1-4	TRBV6-5	TGTGCCAGCAGTTCCCTCGGGACAGATAATGAAAAACTGTTTTTT	CASSSLGTDNEKLFF
NA	NA	TRBJ2-5	TRBV29-1	TGCAGCGCTGTGGACGGTCCGGAGACCCAGTACTTC	CSAVDGPETQYF
NA	TRBD1	TRBJ1-2	TRBV29-1	TGCAGCGTGACAGGGGAGTATGGCTACACCTTC	CSVTGEYGYTF
NA	TRBD2	TRBJ2-7	TRBV10-1	TGCGCCAGCAGCGGAACCCGGGACTACTCCTACGAGCAGTACTTC	CASSGTRDYSYEQYF
NA	NA	TRBJ2-1	TRBV28	TGTGCCAGCAGCCACGAAGGGGATGAGCAGTTCTTC	CASSHEGDEQFF
NA	NA	TRBJ2-5	TRBV2	TGTGCCAGCAGAGCGATGACGGATGCGGGGTTGACCCAGTACTTC	CASRAMTDAGLTQYF
NA	TRBD1	TRBJ2-2	TRBV7-2	TGTGCCAGCAGCCTGGGGACAGGGGAATCCGGGGAGCTGTTTTTT	CASSLGTGESGELFF
NA	NA	TRBJ2-2	TRBV18	TGTGCCAGCTCACCACCGTCGGGAACCTGGGAGCTGTTTTTT	CASSPPSGTWELFF
NA	TRBD1	TRBJ2-1	TRBV7-2	TGTGCCAGCAGCCCAACCCCCGGGACAGGGGCGCGGCAGTTCTTC	CASSPTPGTGARQFF
once	NA	TRBJ2-2	TRBV28	TGTGCCAGCAGTTTAAGCCCCACCGGGGAGCTGTTTTTT	CASSLSPTGELFF
NA	NA	TRBJ2-5	TRBV11-2	TGTGCCAGCAGCCCCTCCGGGGGAAAACAAGAGACCCAGTACTTC	CASSPSGGKQETQYF
NA	TRBD2	TRBJ2-1	TRBV10-3	TGTGCCGCTACTAGCGGCCTTTACAATGAGCAGTTCTTC	CAATSGLYNEQFF
NA	NA	TRBJ1-1	TRBV6-5	TGTGCCAGCAGTTGGACCGAGGACCCGAACACTGAAGCTTTCTTT	CASSWTEDPNTEAFF
NA	TRBD2	TRBJ2-7	TRBV25-1	TGTGCCAGCGCGGCTAGCGGGTCCTACGAGCAGTACTTC	CASAASGSYEQYF
NA	TRBD2	TRBJ2-1	TRBV7-3	TGTGCCAGCAGCCTGGGGGACTACCCCAATGAGCAGTTCTTC	CASSLGDYPNEQFF
NA	TRBD1	TRBJ1-1	TRBV9	TGTGCCAGCAGCGTGGGACAGATAAACACTGAAGCTTTCTTT	CASSVGQINTEAFF
once	NA	TRBJ2-3	TRBV28	TGTGCCAGCAGTGCTCCCACAGATACGCAGTATTTT	CASSAPTDTQYF
NA	NA	TRBJ2-5	TRBV4-2	TGTGCCAGCAGCCAAGATGAGGGCAGACAAGAGACCCAGTACTTC	CASSQDEGRQETQYF
NA	NA	TRBJ1-3	TRBV5-1	TGCGCCAGCACCCCAAAGGGCCAAGGGGGAAACACCATATATTTT	CASTPKGQGGNTIYF
NA	NA	TRBJ2-3	TRBV30	TGTGCCTGGAGTGTAGGCAGCACAGATACGCAGTATTTT	CAWSVGSTDTQYF